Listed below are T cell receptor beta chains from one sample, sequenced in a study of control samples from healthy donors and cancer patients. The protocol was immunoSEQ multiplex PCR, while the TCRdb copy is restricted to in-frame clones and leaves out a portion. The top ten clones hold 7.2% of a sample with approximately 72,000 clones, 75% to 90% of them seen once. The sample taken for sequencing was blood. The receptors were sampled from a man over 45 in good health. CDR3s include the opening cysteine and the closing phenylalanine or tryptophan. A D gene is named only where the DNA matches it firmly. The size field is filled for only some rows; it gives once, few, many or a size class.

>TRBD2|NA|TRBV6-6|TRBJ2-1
CASSYSSGGAAEQFF
TGTGCCAGCAGTTACTCTAGCGGGGGGGCCGCTGAGCAGTTCTTC
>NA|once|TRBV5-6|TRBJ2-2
CASSLGGVTGELFF
TGTGCCAGCAGCTTGGGGGGGGTCACCGGGGAGCTGTTTTTT
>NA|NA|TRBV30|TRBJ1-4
CALMEGEKLFF
TGTGCCCTCATGGAGGGTGAAAAACTGTTTTTT
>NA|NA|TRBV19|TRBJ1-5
CASSIGLTATRDQPQHF
TGTGCCAGTAGTATTGGGCTAACGGCAACGCGAGATCAGCCCCAGCATTTT
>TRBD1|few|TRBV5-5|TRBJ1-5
CASSPTGSNSNQPQHF
TGTGCCAGCAGCCCGACAGGGTCCAATAGCAATCAGCCCCAGCATTTT
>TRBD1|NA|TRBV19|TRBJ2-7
CASSLRQGSTYEQYF
TGTGCCAGTAGTCTACGACAGGGAAGCACCTACGAGCAGTACTTC
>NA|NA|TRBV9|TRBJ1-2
CASSASFDSGGYTF
TGTGCCAGCAGCGCCTCTTTTGATAGTGGGGGCTACACCTTC
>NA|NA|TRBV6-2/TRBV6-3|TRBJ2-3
CASSPGTGTDTQYF
TGTGCCAGCAGTCCCGGGACGGGCACAGATACGCAGTATTTT
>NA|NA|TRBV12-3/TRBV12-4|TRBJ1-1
CASSRGNTEAFF
TGTGCCAGCTCCCGGGGGAACACTGAAGCTTTCTTT
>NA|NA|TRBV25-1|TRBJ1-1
CASSESKIMNTEAFF
TGTGCCAGCAGTGAATCGAAGATTATGAACACTGAAGCTTTCTTT
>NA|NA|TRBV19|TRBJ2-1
CASSIGQSSYNEQFF
TGTGCCAGTAGTATAGGACAGAGCTCCTACAATGAGCAGTTCTTC
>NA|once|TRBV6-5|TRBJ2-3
CASSYSMWVQGDTQYF
TGTGCCAGCAGTTACTCAATGTGGGTGCAGGGAGATACGCAGTATTTT
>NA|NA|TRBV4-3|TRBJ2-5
CASSQDAGAWEETQYF
TGCGCCAGCAGCCAAGATGCGGGGGCTTGGGAAGAGACCCAGTACTTC
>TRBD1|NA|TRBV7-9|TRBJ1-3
CASRQTGTLGNTIYF
TGTGCCAGCCGACAGACAGGGACCCTTGGAAACACCATATATTTT
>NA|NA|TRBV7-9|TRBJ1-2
CASSPDNRGGNYGYTF
TGTGCCAGCAGCCCCGACAATAGGGGTGGGAACTATGGCTACACCTTC